This T cell receptor beta chain was retrieved from a study of blood T cell repertoires in COVID-19. About the study: COVID-19 samples, acute and convalescent, were from the United States, Italy and Spain. In each case, the material was cDNA or gDNA derived from T cells, B-cell-depleted T cells, or PBMCs.

Methods used by the authors: Estimation of nucleated cell counts relied on the amplification of reference gene primers. Assay used: immunoSEQ multiplex PCR; TCRdb lists only in-frame clones, some missing. Clonal size and the V and J genes are those of that table, whereas D and trimming came from the DNA. The sample records 230,000 or so clones, about 85% being singletons. V lost 4 bases and J lost 0, with 13 bases in between. CDR3 size: 16 residues. The TCR originated in a man under 40 with active or convalescent COVID-19. The chain links TRBV6-7 to TRBJ1-5; D not resolved. TRBV6-7 is treated as an ORF (open reading frame) with a function not yet certain. Sequenced: peripheral blood. CDR3 bases: TGTGCCAGCAGTTGGAGCGAAAGAGATAGCAATCAGCCCCAGCATTTT. It translates to CASSWSERDSNQPQHF.